These 27 T cell receptor beta chains came from one sample sequenced in a study of blood T cell repertoires in COVID-19. Clones were read by immunoSEQ multiplex PCR, and TCRdb kept only the in-frame ones, dropping some. This table holds 430,000 or so clones, 70% to 90% found once. Sequenced sample: PBMCs or T cells enriched from blood (not recorded which). The receptors originated from a woman between 18 and 29 years old who had been exposed to COVID-19.

The chain combines TRBV6-5 with TRBJ1-2; the match to TRBD1 covers 7 bases. The junction had 8 bases not matched to a gene; V was cut back by 5 bases and J by 8 bases. The CDR3 covers 13 residues. CDR1 and CDR2 from the germline V gene are MNHEY and SVGAGI. The CDR3 sequence is CASSTGTVNGYTF. The CDR3 region has the DNA TGTGCCAGCAGTACCGGGACAGTTAACGGCTACACCTTC.

This clone was counted once. Written as DNA, the CDR3 is TGTGCCAGCAAGGAACAGACCATCCGAGCTAACTATGGCTACACCTTC. Amino acid sequence: CASKEQTIRANYGYTF. The chain combines TRBV2 with TRBJ1-2; no firm D call. V was trimmed by 7 bases and J by 0 bases, leaving 18 bases between them. The CDR3 totals 16 residues. Germline loops: CDR1 SNHLY, CDR2 FYNNEI.

The V call is TRBV23-1, the J call TRBJ2-4, with 7 bases that match TRBD1. TRBV23-1 is labeled an ORF, and its function is uncertain. J gave up 0 bases and V 0 bases, and 8 bases lay outside the gene matches. This CDR3 region has 18 residues. CDR3 bases: TGCGCCAGCAGTCAATCCGAGGACAGGACGATAGCCAAAAACATTCAGTACTTC. Its protein product is CASSQSEDRTIAKNIQYF.

The rearrangement links TRBV10-2 to TRBJ2-3, with TRBD1 matching 8 bases. Trimming at V came to 4 bases and at J to 6 bases, leaving 6 bases not matched to a gene. The germline CDR1 and CDR2 sequences are WSHSY and SAAADI. The CDR3 covers 14 residues. The CDR3 DNA is TGCGCCAGCAGTGGACAGGGGACGAGGGATACGCAGTATTTT. Translated: CASSGQGTRDTQYF.

The J gene is TRBJ1-4, the V gene TRBV6-5, with D possibly matching TRBD1 (5 bases). Trimming stripped 2 bases from V and 3 bases from J, with 7 bases between. Germline V gene lookup returns CDR1 MNHEY and CDR2 SVGAGI. The CDR3 spans 14 residues. CDR3 loop: CASSYAGSNEKLFF. DNA for the CDR3: TGTGCCAGCAGTTACGCAGGGTCTAATGAAAAACTGTTTTTT.

On this clone itself: A junction boundary mismatches the germline segment, possibly from a read error. The CDR3 region is CASRYTGTAKTGELFF. Written as DNA, the CDR3 is TGTGCCAGCAGGTATACCGGGACAGCGAAGACCGGGGAGCTGTTTTTT. The chain links TRBV7-2 to TRBJ2-2, with 7 bases aligning to TRBD1. CDR1 is SGHTA, CDR2 FQGNSA, per germline. This CDR3 is built from 16 residues.

The rearrangement joins TRBV28 to TRBJ1-3; 8 bases line up with TRBD1. CDR3 size: 17 residues. V was clipped by 5 bases and J by 0 bases; unmatched bases: 9. Per germline, CDR1 MDHEN and CDR2 SYDVKM. In nucleotides, the CDR3 is TGTGCCAGCAGTCCAGGACAGGGCCCCAGCTCTGGAAACACCATATATTTT. Translating it yields CASSPGQGPSSGNTIYF.

The chain joins TRBV5-5 to TRBJ1-4; TRBD1 matches 12 bases. The CDR3 totals 19 residues. Trimming at V came to 0 bases and at J to 7 bases, leaving 13 bases not matched to a gene. The germline V gene has CDR1 SGHKS and CDR2 YYEKEE (reference sequence). The chain's CDR3 is CASSLAQFGTGGKGEKLFF. The CDR3, as DNA: TGTGCCAGCAGCTTGGCCCAATTTGGGACAGGGGGCAAGGGTGAAAAACTGTTTTTT.

The V gene is TRBV7-2, the J gene TRBJ2-5; TRBD2 matches 14 bases. This CDR3 is built from 16 residues. CDR1 and CDR2 from the germline V gene are SGHTA and FQGNSA. The V gene end was trimmed by 4 bases and the J gene end by 5 bases; junction bases not matched to a gene: 6. The CDR3, as DNA: TGTGCCAGCAGCTCCCTGGGACTAGCGGGAGCTGAGACCCAGTACTTC. The encoded protein is CASSSLGLAGAETQYF.

The rearrangement joins TRBV7-2 to TRBJ2-6; TRBD2 is a possible D gene (6 bases). The ends were cut back, 3 bases at V and 0 bases at J, with 6 bases in the middle. Per germline, CDR1 SGHTA and CDR2 FQGNSA. The CDR3 consists of 15 residues. This chain's CDR3 is CASSFGSSGANVLTF. Here the CDR3 DNA reads TGTGCCAGCAGCTTCGGGAGCTCTGGGGCCAACGTCCTGACTTTC.

The V gene is TRBV7-3, the J gene TRBJ1-4, with 9 nucleotides matching TRBD1. V trimming: 5 bases; J trimming: 6 bases; junction bases outside the gene matches: 7. The CDR3 is 15 amino acids. The germline V gene has CDR1 SGHTA and CDR2 FQGTGA. The CDR3 spells CASSTYRGLYEKLFF. In DNA, the CDR3 is TGTGCCAGCAGCACATACAGGGGGCTGTATGAAAAACTGTTTTTT.

This clone was observed a single time. The rearrangement joins TRBV4-2 to TRBJ2-1, with 7 positions matching TRBD2. The trim removed 0 bases at V and 4 bases at J, leaving 6 bases unmatched. This CDR3 is 16 amino acids long. From germline, CDR1 is LGHNA and CDR2 YNFKEQ. The CDR3 region has the DNA TGTGCCAGCAGCCAAGATTGGCGGGGGTCGTACAATGAGCAGTTCTTC. Translating gives CASSQDWRGSYNEQFF.

V is TRBV4-1 and J is TRBJ1-4; TRBD1 agrees at 8 bases. Germline-derived CDR1 and CDR2 are MGHRA and YSYEKL. Trimming at V came to 1 base and at J to 3 bases, leaving 1 base not matched to a gene. This CDR3 has 15 amino acids. In DNA form, the CDR3 reads TGCGCCAGCAGCCAAGCGGACAGGGCTAATGAAAAACTGTTTTTT. Protein sequence: CASSQADRANEKLFF.

In nucleotides, the CDR3 is TGTGCCAGCATACTAGGACAGAGCTCCTATAATTCACCCCTCCACTTT. Translated, it gives CASILGQSSYNSPLHF. The gene calls are TRBV28 and TRBJ1-6, with D perhaps matching TRBD1 (6 bases). Trimming removed 7 bases at V and 0 bases at J, with 13 bases between. Germline V lookup: CDR1 MDHEN, CDR2 SYDVKM. This CDR3 is 16 amino acids long.

This clone was detected only a few times. The chain couples TRBV7-2 to TRBJ2-7; 7 nucleotides line up with TRBD1. CDR1 is SGHTA and CDR2 is FQGNSA in the germline V gene. J was trimmed by 3 bases and V by 1 base; bases with no gene match: 3. The CDR3 runs 14 residues. The chain's CDR3 is CASSLVAGGYEQYF. In DNA form, the CDR3 reads TGTGCCAGCAGCTTAGTAGCAGGGGGCTACGAGCAGTACTTC.

This chain joins TRBV6-2 or TRBV6-3 and TRBJ1-5; D unclear. The CDR3 runs to 17 residues. The V and J ends lost 2 bases and 1 base respectively, with 15 bases between them. Germline CDR1 MNHEY, CDR2 SVGEGT. CDR3 amino acids: CASSYHGSVLSNQPQHF. In DNA, the CDR3 is TGTGCCAGCAGTTACCATGGAAGCGTACTCAGCAATCAGCCCCAGCATTTT.

A few counts support this clone. The rearrangement joins TRBV4-1 to TRBJ2-1; D is uncertain. CDR1 is MGHRA and CDR2 is YSYEKL in the germline V gene. CDR3 length: 15 amino acids. Trimming shortened V by 8 bases and J by 0 bases, and 14 bases separated the two germline ends. CDR3 protein: CASCTWPSSYNEQFF. The CDR3 DNA reads TGCGCCAGCTGCACCTGGCCTAGCTCCTACAATGAGCAGTTCTTC.

V and J are TRBV12-2 and TRBJ1-2; the D call TRBD1 from the table was never checked on the DNA. TRBV12-2 is a pseudogene locus. The CDR3 loop spans 17 amino acids. CDR3 in amino acids: CAPGSGTGLYLRNGYTF. The CDR3 nucleotides read TGTGCTCCCGGCTCCGGGACAGGACTCTATTTGCGTAATGGCTACACCTTC.

V and J are TRBV9 and TRBJ1-3; 12 bases agree with TRBD1. Per the germline V gene, CDR1 is SGDLS and CDR2 is YYNGEE. J gave up 2 bases and V 4 bases, and 13 bases lay outside the gene matches. The CDR3 length is 19 residues. This CDR3 reads CASSTTPGQGARAGNTIYF. Here the CDR3 DNA reads TGTGCCAGCAGCACGACTCCGGGACAGGGGGCTAGGGCTGGAAACACCATATATTTT.

The chain recombines TRBV15 with TRBJ2-1; 9 bases are a match to TRBD2. The V gene's germline CDR1 is LNHNV and CDR2 YYDKDF (reference sequence). The CDR3 is 18 amino acids. J lost 8 bases, V lost 6 bases, and 20 bases had no gene match. Here the CDR3 DNA reads TGTGCCACCAGGGCGAGCGGGAATAGCGGGAGTTGGGCGGATGAGCAGTTCTTC. As protein: CATRASGNSGSWADEQFF.

Turning to this clone: A junction boundary mismatches the germline segment, possibly from a read error. The chain links TRBV7-2 to TRBJ2-7; D is perhaps TRBD2 (5 bases). Germline assignment: CDR1 SGHTA and CDR2 FQGNSA. The CDR3 is made up of 11 amino acids. The CDR3 DNA is TGTGCCAGCAGCTTGGCCGGGATGCCGGACTTC. This sequence encodes CASSLAGMPDF. The full variable domain, in which reference TRBV7-2 and TRBJ2-7 provide the parts outside the CDR3, is GAGVSQSPSNKVTEKGKDVELRCDPISGHTALYWYRQSLGQGLEFLIYFQGNSAPDKSGLPSDRFSAERTGGSVSTLTIQRTQQEDSAVYLCASSLAGMPDFGPGTRLTVT.

V gene TRBV7-9 combines with J gene TRBJ1-4, with 8 nucleotides matching TRBD1. CDR1 and CDR2 from the germline V gene are SEHNR and FQNEAQ (reference sequence). The CDR3 is made up of 16 amino acids. The V and J ends lost 5 bases and 0 bases, in that order; junction bases with no gene match: 5. The CDR3 is CASSPRGPATNEKLFF. The CDR3, as DNA: TGTGCCAGCAGCCCCAGGGGGCCGGCAACTAATGAAAAACTGTTTTTT.

This CDR3 reads CASSLGPQQGAIYGYTF. The CDR3 DNA reads TGTGCCAGCAGCTTAGGCCCACAACAGGGGGCTATCTATGGCTACACCTTC. The V gene is TRBV7-2, the J gene TRBJ1-2; 9 positions match TRBD1. The CDR3 length is 17 residues. Germline CDR1 and CDR2: SGHTA and FQGNSA. The V and J ends lost 1 base and 4 bases, in that order; junction bases with no gene match: 10.

V gene TRBV24-1 combines with J gene TRBJ2-3, with D perhaps TRBD2 (5 bases). Germline CDR1 and CDR2: KGHDR and SFDVKD. V was trimmed by 5 bases and J by 4 bases, leaving 12 bases between them. CDR3 length: 14 residues. CDR3 in amino acids: CATSGLRAPDTQYF. The CDR3 nucleotides read TGTGCCACCAGTGGCCTGCGGGCCCCAGATACGCAGTATTTT.

The rearrangement joins TRBV28 to TRBJ1-5; D remains unclear. The CDR3 is 14 amino acids. The germline V gene has CDR1 MDHEN and CDR2 SYDVKM. The ends were cut back, 7 bases at V and 1 base at J, with 11 bases in the middle. CDR3 nucleotides: TGTGCCAGCATTCCCGGAGGGAGCAATCAGCCCCAGCATTTT. Its protein is CASIPGGSNQPQHF.

V gene TRBV28 combines with J gene TRBJ1-4, with 7 bases matching TRBD1. Trimming cost V 7 bases and J 5 bases; bases outside gene matches: 19. CDR3 length equals 18 residues. Germline CDR1 is MDHEN and CDR2 is SYDVKM. CDR3 sequence: CASNSVMGWGQRNEKLFF. CDR3 bases: TGTGCCAGCAATTCGGTGATGGGGTGGGGACAGCGCAATGAAAAACTGTTTTTT.

This chain joins TRBV3-1 (or the pseudogene TRBV3-2) and TRBJ1-4; no firm D call. Germline V gene sequence: CDR1 LGHDT, CDR2 YNNKEL (reference sequence). The CDR3 totals 17 residues. Between the trimmed V and J ends, which lost 2 bases and 5 bases, there was a span of 18 bases. CDR3 region: CASSQSLYTTENEKLFF. The CDR3 region has the DNA TGTGCCAGCAGCCAAAGTCTCTATACCACAGAGAATGAAAAACTGTTTTTT.